This record concerns one TCR beta chain sequence. This sample stems from a study of blood T cells in healthy people across ages. Background on the study: For every two T cells, template switching captured about one barcoded beta molecule.

Combining a sample-barcoded 5' primer with a J-beta primer mix, a second PCR ran for about 7 to 11 cycles. All samples gave at least 3 million CDR3-containing paired-end reads. TCRdb recomputed calls from the 5' RACE reads with MiXCR, one row per CDR3 protein. The sample includes roughly 1.9 million distinct CDR3 sequences, approximately 40% of them seen just once. Healthy Caucasian individuals from Russia aged 6 to 90 were enrolled as donors. This CDR3 contains 16 residues. The junction had 4 bases not matched to a gene; V was cut back by 1 base and J by 0 bases. Germline CDR1 DFQATT, CDR2 SNEGSKA (reference sequence).

The chain uses TRBV20-1 and TRBJ1-4; TRBD1 aligns across 8 bases. The sample consisted of blood. The clonotype was recovered from a human donor in good health. CDR3 sequence reads: CSARGQDRATNEKLFF. The CDR3 region has the DNA TGCAGTGCTAGAGGACAGGACAGGGCAACTAATGAAAAACTGTTTTTT.